Listed below are T cell receptor beta chains from one sample, sequenced in a study of regulatory T cells in long-lasting Graves disease. TCRdb reprocessed the multiplex PCR reads via MiXCR and lists one record per CDR3 protein. The repertoire holds roughly 700,000 distinct CDR3 sequences, around 32% seen once, with roughly 41% in the top ten. The input for sequencing was peripheral blood mononuclear cells (PBMCs), taken when the disease was refractory, from a patient treated with antithyroid drugs. These receptors all stem from a female donor with Graves disease. The CDR3 runs from the conserved cysteine through the conserved F or W. D genes are given only for firm matches. Size is stated for part of the rows, as once, few or many counts, or as a class when the clone is expanded.

clone_size	v_call	d_call	j_call	cdr3_nt	cdr3_aa
-	TRBV29-1	TRBD2	TRBJ2-2	TGCAGCGCCTCAGGGGGACTAGCGGGAGGTTCCGGGGAGCTGTTTTTT	CSASGGLAGGSGELFF
-	TRBV29-1	-	TRBJ1-1	TGCAGCGTTGGATGGGGCCTGAACACTGAAGCTTTCTTT	CSVGWGLNTEAFF
few	TRBV12-3/TRBV12-4	TRBD1	TRBJ2-2	TGTGCCAGCAGTTTCTTGGGACAGGTTAACACCGGGGAGCTGTTTTTT	CASSFLGQVNTGELFF
-	TRBV27	TRBD1	TRBJ2-7	TGTGCCAGCAGTTTTTCGACAGGGCCTTACGAGCAGTACTTC	CASSFSTGPYEQYF
few	TRBV28	-	TRBJ2-2	TGTGCCAGCAGTTTTTTAGCCTGGGGCACCGGGGAGCTGTTTTTT	CASSFLAWGTGELFF
-	TRBV12-3/TRBV12-4	TRBD2	TRBJ2-2	TGTGCCAGCGGGGGACTAGCTGGCGGGGAGCTGTTTTTT	CASGGLAGGELFF
-	TRBV12-3/TRBV12-4	-	TRBJ2-2	TGTGCCACCCACCTATCCACTGGGGGCACCGGGGAGCTGTTTTTT	CATHLSTGGTGELFF
-	TRBV15	TRBD1	TRBJ2-1	TGTGCCACCAGCACGCGGACAGGGCCGGATGAGCAGTTCTTC	CATSTRTGPDEQFF
few	TRBV5-1	TRBD1	TRBJ1-2	TGCGCCAGCACAAGCTCAGGGGGCAACTATGGCTACACCTTC	CASTSSGGNYGYTF
-	TRBV6-2/TRBV6-3	-	TRBJ1-1	TGTGCCAGCGGTCCTGCAGGGTCCACTGAAGCTTTCTTT	CASGPAGSTEAFF
many	TRBV7-9	-	TRBJ1-2	TGTGCCAGCAGCTTATCCTTGCAGGACTATGGCTACACCTTC	CASSLSLQDYGYTF
-	TRBV9	-	TRBJ2-7	TGTGCCAGCAGCGTAGACGGGAGCGCCTCCTACGAGCAGTACTTC	CASSVDGSASYEQYF
few	TRBV5-4	-	TRBJ1-6	TGTGCCAGCAGCTTGGGCTGGGGTGGAAATTCACCCCTCCACTTT	CASSLGWGGNSPLHF
-	TRBV5-1	-	TRBJ1-2	TGCGCCAGCAGCTTGGGGGCCCAATATGGCTACATCTTC	CASSLGAQYGYIF
many	TRBV6-1	-	TRBJ1-2	TGTGCCAGCAGTGGGACATTATATGGTGGCTACACCTTC	CASSGTLYGGYTF
few	TRBV28	-	TRBJ1-1	TGTGCCAGCAGGGGGGGGGTGGAGGTCACTGAAGCTTTCTTT	CASRGGVEVTEAFF
once	TRBV6-1	TRBD2	TRBJ2-7	TGTGCCAGCGGAAGCGGGAGTTTTGCTGACGAGCAGTACTTC	CASGSGSFADEQYF
many	TRBV10-1	-	TRBJ1-2	TGCGCCAGCAGCCCGTCTCTGGCGTATGGCTACACCTTC	CASSPSLAYGYTF
many	TRBV28	-	TRBJ1-5	TGTGCCAGCAGTCCGGGGGACTCGTTCAATCAGCCCCAGCATTTT	CASSPGDSFNQPQHF
few	TRBV6-2/TRBV6-3	TRBD1	TRBJ1-1	TGTGCCAGCAGTGAAGTGAGACAGGGGTTTACTGAAGCTTTCTTT	CASSEVRQGFTEAFF
-	TRBV5-1	TRBD1	TRBJ1-1	TGCGCCAGCAGCTTTGGAGACAGGGGCATGAACACTGAAGCTTTCTTT	CASSFGDRGMNTEAFF
few	TRBV20-1	TRBD2	TRBJ2-5	TGCAGTGCTAGAGATTCACTAGCGGGATGGGAGACCCAGTACTTC	CSARDSLAGWETQYF
-	TRBV13	TRBD2	TRBJ2-5	TGTGCCAGCAGCTCAATTTCTAGCGGGAGAAGGGTGGAGACCCAGTACTTC	CASSSISSGRRVETQYF
few	TRBV7-6	TRBD1	TRBJ1-1	TGTGCCAGCAGCTTAGCAGGACAGGACACTGAAGCTTTCTTT	CASSLAGQDTEAFF
-	TRBV4-1	-	TRBJ1-2	TGCGCCAGCAGCCAAGCCCCAGGGGATTTTAACTATGGCTACACCTTC	CASSQAPGDFNYGYTF
few	TRBV19	-	TRBJ2-7	TGTGCCAGTAGTATTGTGGCAGGGAAGAACGAGCAGTACTTC	CASSIVAGKNEQYF
-	TRBV7-9	TRBD1	TRBJ2-7	TGTGCCAGCAGCGTCGACAGGGGCCATAGCTCCTACGAGCAGTACTTC	CASSVDRGHSSYEQYF
few	TRBV19	-	TRBJ2-5	TGTGCCAGTAGTATGGGTGCTCAAGAGGACCAGTACTTC	CASSMGAQEDQYF
-	TRBV11-2	TRBD1	TRBJ2-2	TGTGCCAGCAGCTTGATGGGACAGGCGGGCACCGGGGAGCTGTTTTTT	CASSLMGQAGTGELFF
few	TRBV2	-	TRBJ2-7	TGTGCCAGCAGCGCCCCGGGACCACTCTACGAGCAGTACTTC	CASSAPGPLYEQYF
-	TRBV12-3/TRBV12-4	TRBD2	TRBJ2-1	TGTGCCAGCACCAGAGCGGGAGCGGCTGACAATGAGCAGTTCTTC	CASTRAGAADNEQFF
few	TRBV28	TRBD1	TRBJ1-5	TGTGCCAGCAGTTTACCCACAGGGGGCAATCAGCCCCAGCATTTT	CASSLPTGGNQPQHF
many	TRBV12-3/TRBV12-4	-	TRBJ1-3	TGTGCCAGCAGTTTCAGCTCTGGAAACACCATATATTTT	CASSFSSGNTIYF
-	TRBV9	-	TRBJ2-5	TGTGCCAGCAGCGTAGGGGAACTAGCCGTCCAAGAGACCCAGTACTTC	CASSVGELAVQETQYF
few	TRBV6-9	-	TRBJ2-7	TGTGCCAGCAGTTACTCCGCAGGAGGCGAGCAGTACTTC	CASSYSAGGEQYF
many	TRBV11-2	-	TRBJ2-7	TGTGCCAGCAGCTTAGGTCCTCTGGAGCAGTACTTC	CASSLGPLEQYF
-	TRBV5-1	TRBD1	TRBJ1-1	TGCGCCAGCACCCCCAGACAGGGGATGAACACTGAAGCTTTCTTT	CASTPRQGMNTEAFF
-	TRBV29-1	TRBD1	TRBJ2-1	TGCAGCCTTTCTGGACAGGGGTCCTACAATGAGCAGTTCTTC	CSLSGQGSYNEQFF
-	TRBV14	-	TRBJ1-2	TGTGCCAGCAGCCCCGATCGAGGGACGAGGCGCTATGGCTACACCTTC	CASSPDRGTRRYGYTF
-	TRBV6-2/TRBV6-3	-	TRBJ1-5	TGTGCCAGCAGATCTTGGGACGATCAGCCCCAGCATTTT	CASRSWDDQPQHF
few	TRBV6-1	-	TRBJ1-1	TGTGCCAGCAGTCCGGGTAAAAGGGTAGAGGTCACTGAAGCTTTCTTT	CASSPGKRVEVTEAFF
-	TRBV3-1	-	TRBJ1-3	TGTGCCAGCAGCCCCTTAGCCGATTCTGGAAACACCATATATTTT	CASSPLADSGNTIYF
-	TRBV12-3/TRBV12-4	TRBD2	TRBJ2-7	TGTGCCAGCAGTCCACCGGGACTATATTACGAGCAGTACTTC	CASSPPGLYYEQYF
few	TRBV11-2	TRBD1	TRBJ1-2	TGTGCCAGCAGCAACAGGGGGGACACCGAAGACACCTTC	CASSNRGDTEDTF
many	TRBV7-7	-	TRBJ1-1	TGTGCCAGCAGCTTAGATTACGGGACTGAAGCTTTCTTT	CASSLDYGTEAFF
-	TRBV20-1	-	TRBJ2-5	TGCAGTGCTAGGGGGTGGGCGGGAAGTCATCAAGAGACCCAGTACTTC	CSARGWAGSHQETQYF
-	TRBV28	TRBD1	TRBJ1-5	TGTGCCAGCAGTTATGACAGGGGGCTCGATAGCAATCAGCCCCAGCATTTT	CASSYDRGLDSNQPQHF
few	TRBV19	-	TRBJ1-1	TGTGCCAGTAGTATAGCCGCACAGGGTGGTGAAGCTTTCTTT	CASSIAAQGGEAFF
-	TRBV10-3	-	TRBJ1-1	TGTGCCATCACAGGGATGCTGAACACTGAAGCTTTCTTT	CAITGMLNTEAFF
-	TRBV12-3/TRBV12-4	-	TRBJ2-1	TGTGCCAGCAGTAATAAGGGTCTCGGATACAATGAGCAGTTCTTC	CASSNKGLGYNEQFF